This record covers a single TCR beta chain. The target antigen is unknown. The data were taken from a study of T cell responses to AZD1222 COVID-19 vaccine. Study-level findings and limits: Only 5 or 6 AZD1222 recipients tested seropositive at baseline. Of spike-specific TCRs, nearly half reportedly target regions left unmutated in variants. The donor group comprised mostly white British people and more females; the analysis possibly underestimated clonal diversity.

Profiled with immunoSEQ multiplex PCR; TCRdb holds only in-frame clones, not every one. The sample lists 90,000 to 100,000 clones, nearly 90% occurring once. There are 14 residues in the CDR3. The germline CDR1 and CDR2 sequences are LNHDA and SQIVND (reference sequence). V dropped 6 bases and J dropped 8; count of bases not matched to a gene: 10. This TCR derives from an adult in good health. The chain recombines TRBV19 with TRBJ2-1, with 7 positions matching TRBD2. The source was peripheral blood, collected on day 0 of AZD1222 vaccination. The CDR3 DNA is TGTGCCAGTAGCCTAAGCAGGGAGGGCTATGAGCAGTTCTTC. Amino acids: CASSLSREGYEQFF.